This T cell receptor beta chain was retrieved from a study of blood T cells in healthy people across ages. General observations from the study: Because donor CMV status was unknown, expanded clonotype changes were possibly confounded. Naive CD4+ cell counts and diversity both ran higher in long-lived than in aged donors.

This clonotype came up a few times. The antigen remains undetermined. This CDR3 is built from 16 residues. Per germline, CDR1 SGHVS and CDR2 FNYEAQ. V lost 5 bases and J lost 7, with 24 bases in between. Combining a sample-barcoded 5' primer with a J-beta primer mix, a second PCR ran for roughly 7 to 11 cycles. Carrying 12 random nucleotides, a template-switch adaptor labeled each individual cDNA molecule. TCRdb independently ran MiXCR on the 5' RACE reads; one entry per CDR3 protein. This repertoire shows 1.5 million to 1.9 million distinct CDR3 sequences, 35% to 45% found once; its top ten account for about 4%.

V and J are TRBV7-6 and TRBJ2-7; either TRBD1 or TRBD2 may supply D (5 bases each). Sequencing input: blood. This receptor was obtained from a woman under 30 in good health. The CDR3, as DNA: TGTGCCAGCAGCGTGAACGGGGCTCCTTTAGTTAATGAGCAGTACTTC. As protein: CASSVNGAPLVNEQYF.